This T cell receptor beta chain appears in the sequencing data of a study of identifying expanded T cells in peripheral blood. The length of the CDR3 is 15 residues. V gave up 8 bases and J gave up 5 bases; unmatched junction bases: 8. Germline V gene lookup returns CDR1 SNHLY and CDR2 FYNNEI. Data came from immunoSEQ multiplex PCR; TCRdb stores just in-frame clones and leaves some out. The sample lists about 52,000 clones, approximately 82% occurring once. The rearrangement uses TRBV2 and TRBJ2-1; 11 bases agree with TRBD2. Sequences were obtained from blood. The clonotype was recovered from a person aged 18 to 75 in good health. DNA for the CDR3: TGTGCCAGCGAAGCCGGGACTAGCGGTCACAATGAGCAGTTCTTC. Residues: CASEAGTSGHNEQFF.